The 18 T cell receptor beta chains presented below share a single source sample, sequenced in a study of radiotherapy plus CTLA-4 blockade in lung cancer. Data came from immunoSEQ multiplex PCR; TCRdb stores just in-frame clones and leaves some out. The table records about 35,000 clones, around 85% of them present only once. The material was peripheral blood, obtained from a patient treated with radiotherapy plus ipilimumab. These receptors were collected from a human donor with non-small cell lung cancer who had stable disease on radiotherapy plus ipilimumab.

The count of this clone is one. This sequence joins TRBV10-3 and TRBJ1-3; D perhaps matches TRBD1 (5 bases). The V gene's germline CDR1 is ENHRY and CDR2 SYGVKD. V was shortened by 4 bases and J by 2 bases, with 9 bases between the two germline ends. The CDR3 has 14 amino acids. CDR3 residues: CAISVQGAGNTIYF. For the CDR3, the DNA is TGTGCCATCAGTGTGCAGGGTGCTGGAAACACCATATATTTT.

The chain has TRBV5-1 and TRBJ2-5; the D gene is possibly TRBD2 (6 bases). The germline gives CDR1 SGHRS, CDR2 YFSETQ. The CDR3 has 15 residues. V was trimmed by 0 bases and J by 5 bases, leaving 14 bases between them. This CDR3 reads CASSLAAGRFETQYF. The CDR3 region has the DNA TGCGCCAGCAGCTTGGCTGCGGGACGGTTTGAGACCCAGTACTTC. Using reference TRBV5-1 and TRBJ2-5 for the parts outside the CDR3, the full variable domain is KAGVTQTPRYLIKTRGQQVTLSCSPISGHRSVSWYQQTPGQGLQFLFEYFSETQRNKGNFPGRFSGRQFSNSRSEMNVSTLELGDSALYLCASSLAAGRFETQYFGPGTRLLVL.

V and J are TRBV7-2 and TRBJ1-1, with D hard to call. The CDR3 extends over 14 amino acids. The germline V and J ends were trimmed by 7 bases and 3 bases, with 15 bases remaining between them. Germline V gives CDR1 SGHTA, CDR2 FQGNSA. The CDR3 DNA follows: TGTGCCAGCATCCTTTGGTCCGGGGACACTGAAGCTTTCTTT. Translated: CASILWSGDTEAFF.

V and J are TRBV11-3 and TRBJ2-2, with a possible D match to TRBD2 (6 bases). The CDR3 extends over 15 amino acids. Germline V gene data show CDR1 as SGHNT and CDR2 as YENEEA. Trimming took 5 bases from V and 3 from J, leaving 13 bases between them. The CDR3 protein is CASSLDGEDTGELFF. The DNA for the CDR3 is TGTGCCAGCAGCCTCGATGGGGAGGACACCGGGGAGCTGTTTTTT.

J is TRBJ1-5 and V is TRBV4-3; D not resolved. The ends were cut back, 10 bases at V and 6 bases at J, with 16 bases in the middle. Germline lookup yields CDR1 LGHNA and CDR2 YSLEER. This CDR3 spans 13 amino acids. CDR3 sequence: CATSEDLGQPQHF. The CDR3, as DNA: TGCGCCACTTCGGAGGATTTGGGTCAGCCCCAGCATTTT.

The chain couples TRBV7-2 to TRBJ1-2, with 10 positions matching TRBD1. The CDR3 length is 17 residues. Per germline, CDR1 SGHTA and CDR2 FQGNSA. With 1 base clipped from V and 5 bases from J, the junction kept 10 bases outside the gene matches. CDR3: CASSLVVGDRGRYGYTF. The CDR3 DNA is TGTGCCAGCAGCTTAGTGGTTGGGGACAGGGGTCGGTATGGCTACACCTTC.

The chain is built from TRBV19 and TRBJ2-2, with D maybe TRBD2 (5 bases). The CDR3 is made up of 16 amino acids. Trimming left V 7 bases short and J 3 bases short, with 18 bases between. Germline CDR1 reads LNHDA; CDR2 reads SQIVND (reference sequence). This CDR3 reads CASTTGSWGDTGELFF. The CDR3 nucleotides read TGTGCCAGTACCACGGGGAGCTGGGGTGACACCGGGGAGCTGTTTTTT.

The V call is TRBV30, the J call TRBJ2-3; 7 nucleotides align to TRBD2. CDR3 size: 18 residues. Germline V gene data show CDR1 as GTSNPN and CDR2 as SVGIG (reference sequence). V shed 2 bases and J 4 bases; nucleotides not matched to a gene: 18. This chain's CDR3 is CAWSPGALGGREADTQYF. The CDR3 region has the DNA TGTGCCTGGAGTCCCGGGGCGTTGGGTGGGAGGGAAGCAGATACGCAGTATTTT.

CDR3: CAISVALTYEQYF. The CDR3 nucleotides read TGTGCCATCAGTGTAGCCCTTACCTACGAGCAGTACTTC. The rearrangement joins TRBV10-3 to TRBJ2-7; no firm D call. Trimming removed 4 bases at V and 2 bases at J, with 9 bases between. CDR3 length: 13 amino acids. CDR1 is ENHRY and CDR2 is SYGVKD in the germline V gene.

CDR3 region: CASSAPTGQTVQFF. The CDR3 nucleotides are TGTGCCAGCAGTGCCCCAACAGGACAGACCGTGCAGTTCTTC. The chain combines TRBV28 with TRBJ2-1; TRBD1 is a possible D gene (6 bases). CDR3 length: 14 residues. V lost 5 bases to trimming and J lost 12 bases, with 20 bases between them. CDR1 MDHEN and CDR2 SYDVKM come from the germline V gene.

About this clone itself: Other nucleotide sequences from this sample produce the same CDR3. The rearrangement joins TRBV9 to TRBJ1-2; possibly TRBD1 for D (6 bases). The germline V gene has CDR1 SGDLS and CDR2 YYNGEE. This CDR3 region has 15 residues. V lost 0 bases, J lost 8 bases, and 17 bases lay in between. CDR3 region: CASSVGETGPLGYTF. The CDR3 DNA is TGTGCCAGCAGCGTAGGGGAGACAGGCCCTCTAGGCTACACCTTC.

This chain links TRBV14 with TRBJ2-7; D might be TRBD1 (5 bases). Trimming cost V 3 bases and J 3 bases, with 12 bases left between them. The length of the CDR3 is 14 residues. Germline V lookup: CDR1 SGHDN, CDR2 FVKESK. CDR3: CASSQYLDSYEQYF. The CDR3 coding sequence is TGTGCCAGCAGCCAGTATTTAGACAGCTACGAGCAGTACTTC.

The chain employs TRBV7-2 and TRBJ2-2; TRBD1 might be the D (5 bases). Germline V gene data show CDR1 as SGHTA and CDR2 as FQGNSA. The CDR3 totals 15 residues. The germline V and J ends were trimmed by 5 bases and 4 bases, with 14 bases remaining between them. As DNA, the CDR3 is TGTGCCAGCAGCCCCCAGGGATTGGGCACCGGGGAGCTGTTTTTT. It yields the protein CASSPQGLGTGELFF. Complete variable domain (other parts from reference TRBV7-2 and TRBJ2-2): GAGVSQSPSNKVTEKGKDVELRCDPISGHTALYWYRQSLGQGLEFLIYFQGNSAPDKSGLPSDRFSAERTGGSVSTLTIQRTQQEDSAVYLCASSPQGLGTGELFFGEGSRLTVL.

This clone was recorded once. The CDR3 coding sequence is TGTGCCAGCTCACCTAGCTCAATCAGCACAGATACGCAGTATTTT. Protein: CASSPSSISTDTQYF. The rearrangement uses TRBV18 and TRBJ2-3; D uncertain. The germline V and J ends were trimmed by 3 bases and 0 bases, with 10 bases remaining between them. The germline CDR1 and CDR2 sequences are KGHSH and LQKENI. CDR3 length: 15 amino acids.

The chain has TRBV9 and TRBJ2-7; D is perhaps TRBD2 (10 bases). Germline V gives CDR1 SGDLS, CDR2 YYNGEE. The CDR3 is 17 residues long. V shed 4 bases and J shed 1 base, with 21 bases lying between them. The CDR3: CASSPLAGDRASYEQYF. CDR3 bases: TGTGCCAGCAGCCCTCTAGCGGGGGACAGGGCTTCCTACGAGCAGTACTTC. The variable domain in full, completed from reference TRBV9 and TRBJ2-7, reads DSGVTQTPKHLITATGQRVTLRCSPRSGDLSVYWYQQSLDQGLQFLIQYYNGEERAKGNILERFSAQQFPDLHSELNLSSLELGDSALYFCASSPLAGDRASYEQYFGPGTRLTVT.

The CDR3 nucleotides read TGTGCCAGTAGTTCGGCGGGAGTTGGAGATACGCAGTATTTT. Amino acid sequence: CASSSAGVGDTQYF. The gene calls are TRBV19 and TRBJ2-3, with TRBD2 matching 7 bases. Germline assignment: CDR1 LNHDA and CDR2 SQIVND (reference sequence). This CDR3 comprises 14 residues. The V segment lost 5 bases and the J segment 5 bases; nucleotides outside the gene matches: 7. Complete variable domain (other parts from reference TRBV19 and TRBJ2-3): DGGITQSPKYLFRKEGQNVTLSCEQNLNHDAMYWYRQDPGQGLRLIYYSQIVNDFQKGDIAEGYSVSREKKESFPLTVTSAQKNPTAFYLCASSSAGVGDTQYFGPGTRLTVL.

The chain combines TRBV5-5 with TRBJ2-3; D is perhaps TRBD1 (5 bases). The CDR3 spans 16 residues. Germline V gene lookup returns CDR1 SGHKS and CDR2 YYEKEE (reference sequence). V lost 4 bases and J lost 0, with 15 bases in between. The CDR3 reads CASSPPDMGSTDTQYF. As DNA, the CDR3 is TGTGCCAGCAGCCCCCCGGACATGGGGAGCACAGATACGCAGTATTTT.

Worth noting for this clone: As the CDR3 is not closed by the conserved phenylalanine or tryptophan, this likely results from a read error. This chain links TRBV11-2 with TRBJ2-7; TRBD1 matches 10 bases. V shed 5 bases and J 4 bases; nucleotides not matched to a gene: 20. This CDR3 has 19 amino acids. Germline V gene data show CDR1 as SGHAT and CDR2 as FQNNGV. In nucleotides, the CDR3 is TGTGCCAGCAGCCCAATAAATCACAAGAAAAGGACAGGGGGGTACGAGCAGTACCTC. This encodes CASSPINHKKRTGGYEQYL.